Below are 30 T cell receptor beta chains sequenced from a single sample in a study of OX40 agonist ivuxolimab in advanced cancers. The table came from immunoSEQ multiplex PCR; TCRdb's copy has only in-frame clones and leaves some out. The repertoire holds fewer than 40,000 clones, about 79% seen once, with approximately 17% in the top ten. Sequenced material: CD4+ or CD8+ T cells sorted from blood, taken in a trial of the OX40 agonist ivuxolimab. The receptor source for this set is an adult with an advanced solid tumor such as melanoma, head and neck, liver or kidney cancer.

This chain joins TRBV2 and TRBJ1-4; TRBD1 agrees at 9 bases. Trimming at V came to 7 bases and at J to 13 bases, leaving 4 bases not matched to a gene. CDR3 length equals 11 residues. The germline V gene encodes CDR1 SNHLY and CDR2 FYNNEI. The CDR3 sequence is CASKVTGGLFF. The CDR3, as DNA: TGTGCCAGCAAAGTGACAGGGGGACTGTTTTTT.

The rearrangement joins TRBV11-2 to TRBJ2-1; the match to TRBD1 covers 10 bases. Germline CDR1 and CDR2: SGHAT and FQNNGV. The CDR3 totals 15 residues. V lost 5 bases, J lost 7 bases, and 8 bases stayed unmatched. CDR3 DNA sequence: TGTGCCAGCAGCCACGGGGACAGGGGCCTTAATGAGCAGTTCTTC. Protein: CASSHGDRGLNEQFF.

The CDR3 DNA is TGCGCCAGCAGCTCGGTCAGGGGGCTGGGCGAGCAGTACTTC. It translates to CASSSVRGLGEQYF. The V call is TRBV5-1, the J call TRBJ2-7; 8 positions agree with TRBD1. Germline trimming cut 3 bases from V and 6 bases from J; bases unmatched to any gene: 8. Germline values: CDR1 SGHRS, CDR2 YFSETQ. The CDR3 length is 14 residues.

V gene TRBV4-2 combines with J gene TRBJ2-5, with 10 bases identical to TRBD1. Germline CDR1 LGHNA, CDR2 YNFKEQ. V gave up 3 bases and J gave up 5 bases; unmatched junction bases: 15. The CDR3 consists of 18 residues. DNA for the CDR3: TGTGCCAGCAGCCAGGTGGGACAGGGGAGAGGTAAAGCTGAGACCCAGTACTTC. Encoded protein: CASSQVGQGRGKAETQYF.

The sample holds a few counts of this clone. The chain has TRBV11-3 and TRBJ1-2; possibly TRBD1 for D (6 bases). Deletions cut 5 bases from V and 4 bases from J, with 17 bases between. Germline CDR1 and CDR2: SGHNT and YENEEA. The CDR3 runs to 15 residues. In DNA form, the CDR3 reads TGTGCCAGCAGCCCCTTTGGGCAGGGGACCTATGGCTACACCTTC. Translated, it gives CASSPFGQGTYGYTF.

The V gene is TRBV11-2, the J gene TRBJ2-7; D gene ambiguous. Per the germline V gene, CDR1 is SGHAT and CDR2 is FQNNGV. CDR3 size: 12 residues. V was shortened by 2 bases and J by 5 bases, with 7 bases between the two germline ends. As DNA, the CDR3 is TGTGCCAGCAGCTTATACACCGACGAGCAGTACTTC. Translated, it gives CASSLYTDEQYF.

This clone was seen only a few times. The chain links TRBV7-2 to TRBJ2-3; D unclear. CDR3 size: 11 residues. Trimming stripped 3 bases from V and 2 bases from J, with 0 bases between. Germline V gives CDR1 SGHTA, CDR2 FQGNSA. The DNA for the CDR3 is TGTGCCAGCAGCTTCACAGATACGCAGTATTTT. It encodes CASSFTDTQYF.

V gene TRBV2 combines with J gene TRBJ2-4; the D gene is possibly TRBD2 (5 bases). V was clipped by 1 base and J by 3 bases, with 10 bases between them. From germline, CDR1 is SNHLY and CDR2 FYNNEI. The length of the CDR3 is 15 residues. CDR3 DNA sequence: TGTGCCAGCAGTGAAGGAGGGTTTGGCAAAAACATTCAGTACTTC. Translated, it gives CASSEGGFGKNIQYF.

This clone was seen more than once but under ten times. This chain links TRBV2 with TRBJ2-7, with D perhaps matching TRBD1 (6 bases). There are 11 residues in the CDR3. Trimming took off 5 bases at V and 4 bases at J, with 6 bases between the two ends. Germline V lookup: CDR1 SNHLY, CDR2 FYNNEI. The CDR3 nucleotides read TGTGCCAGCAGTACAGGGTACGAGCAGTACTTC. It translates to CASSTGYEQYF.

The chain combines TRBV13 with TRBJ2-2; TRBD2 might be the D (5 bases). Trimming stripped 0 bases from V and 4 bases from J, with 9 bases between. Germline V gene lookup returns CDR1 PRHDT and CDR2 FYEKMQ (reference sequence). The CDR3 covers 15 residues. CDR3 coding DNA: TGTGCCAGCAGCTTAGGATTGGCGGGCACCGGGGAGCTGTTTTTT. Translated: CASSLGLAGTGELFF.

Note on this clone: The missing conserved phenylalanine or tryptophan at the end of this CDR3 makes a read error likely. The chain combines TRBV30 with TRBJ1-2; D is possibly TRBD1 (5 bases). The CDR3 length is 13 residues. Trimming took off 1 base at V and 4 bases at J, with 10 bases between the two ends. Germline V gene data show CDR1 as GTSNPN and CDR2 as SVGIG (reference sequence). DNA of the CDR3: TGTGCCTGGAGTGAACAGGAGATCTATGGCTACACCCTC. This encodes CAWSEQEIYGYTL.

The V gene is TRBV5-1, the J gene TRBJ2-1, with 9 bases lining up with TRBD1. V lost 3 bases, J lost 5 bases, and 9 bases stayed unmatched. Looked up from germline, CDR1 is SGHRS and CDR2 is YFSETQ. The CDR3 length is 16 residues. The CDR3 protein is CASSSPEQGAHNEQFF. Here the CDR3 DNA reads TGCGCCAGCAGCTCGCCGGAACAGGGGGCCCACAATGAGCAGTTCTTC.

This clone has just a few counts. CDR3 loop: CASSEEADRRQFF. The DNA for the CDR3 is TGCGCCAGCAGTGAGGAGGCCGACAGAAGGCAGTTCTTC. V usage is TRBV10-1 and J usage is TRBJ2-1; tentatively, D is TRBD1 (5 bases). The CDR3 is made up of 13 amino acids. The ends were cut back, 2 bases at V and 12 bases at J, with 14 bases in the middle. Germline V lookup: CDR1 WNHNN, CDR2 SYGVQD (reference sequence).

The chain links TRBV9 to TRBJ1-2; a possible D gene is TRBD1 (6 bases). The germline V gene encodes CDR1 SGDLS and CDR2 YYNGEE. The CDR3 is 13 residues long. Trimming removed 4 bases at V and 4 bases at J, with 11 bases between. The CDR3 DNA follows: TGTGCCAGCAGCTCAGTAGGGGGCTATGGCTACACCTTC. Translating gives CASSSVGGYGYTF. The full variable domain, with the rest looked up from reference TRBV9 and TRBJ1-2, is DSGVTQTPKHLITATGQRVTLRCSPRSGDLSVYWYQQSLDQGLQFLIQYYNGEERAKGNILERFSAQQFPDLHSELNLSSLELGDSALYFCASSSVGGYGYTFGSGTRLTVV.

V and J are TRBV7-9 and TRBJ1-4; D is unclear. Looked up from germline, CDR1 is SEHNR and CDR2 is FQNEAQ (reference sequence). The CDR3 sequence is 11 residues long. The ends were cut back, 1 base at V and 15 bases at J, with 9 bases in the middle. This CDR3 is CASSLVGPLFF. The CDR3 DNA reads TGTGCCAGCAGCTTAGTCGGCCCTTTGTTTTTT.

V usage is TRBV7-2 and J usage is TRBJ2-7; 7 bases are a match to TRBD1. The CDR3 totals 13 residues. J was trimmed by 7 bases and V by 2 bases; bases with no gene match: 5. Germline V lookup: CDR1 SGHTA, CDR2 FQGNSA. The CDR3 DNA follows: TGTGCCAGCAGCTTAATGCGACAGGGTGAGCAGTACTTC. It yields the protein CASSLMRQGEQYF.

V is TRBV5-6 and J is TRBJ2-7, with D possibly TRBD1 on 5 matching bases. The CDR3 runs to 15 residues. Germline loops: CDR1 SGHDT, CDR2 YYEEEE. The V gene lost 4 bases and the J gene lost 5 bases, with 19 bases spanning the gap. The CDR3 protein is CASSALSRAENEQYF. The CDR3 DNA sequence: TGTGCCAGCAGCGCGCTGTCCAGGGCCGAAAACGAGCAGTACTTC.

The chain uses TRBV10-3 and TRBJ2-2; maybe TRBD1 (6 bases). V lost 6 bases and J lost 1, with 15 bases in between. Germline assignment: CDR1 ENHRY and CDR2 SYGVKD. This CDR3 is 16 amino acids long. This CDR3 is CAISPGQGMNTGELFF. The CDR3, as DNA: TGTGCCATCAGCCCCGGGCAGGGGATGAACACCGGGGAGCTGTTTTTT.

This clone was seen more than once but under ten times. This chain joins TRBV5-1 and TRBJ2-3; 7 nucleotides align to TRBD1. CDR1 and CDR2 from the germline V gene are SGHRS and YFSETQ. V lost 4 bases and J lost 3; bases outside the gene matches: 5. This CDR3 has 14 residues. The CDR3 coding sequence is TGCGCCAGCAGCGGGGACAGTGCTACAGATACGCAGTATTTT. It codes for CASSGDSATDTQYF.

This clone occurred once. The chain employs TRBV7-2 and TRBJ2-1, with 12 bases lining up with TRBD2. This CDR3 spans 15 amino acids. Germline loops: CDR1 SGHTA, CDR2 FQGNSA. With V trimmed by 4 bases and J by 10 bases, 8 bases remained unmatched. DNA for the CDR3: TGTGCCAGCAGCTCCGGACTAGCGGGGTACGGGGAGCAGTTCTTC. This sequence encodes CASSSGLAGYGEQFF.

V is TRBV5-6 and J is TRBJ1-4, with D uncertain. V lost 3 bases, J lost 3 bases, and 9 bases lay in between. CDR1 SGHDT and CDR2 YYEEEE come from the germline V gene. The CDR3 length is 14 residues. The CDR3 is CASSWNGANEKLFF. CDR3 sequence (DNA): TGTGCCAGCAGCTGGAACGGGGCTAATGAAAAACTGTTTTTT.

This sequence joins TRBV5-1 and TRBJ2-3; D unclear. The CDR3 is 12 residues long. V lost 0 bases and J lost 4, with 3 bases in between. Germline V lookup: CDR1 SGHRS, CDR2 YFSETQ. This chain's CDR3 is CASSLEADTQYF. The CDR3 DNA follows: TGCGCCAGCAGCTTGGAGGCAGATACGCAGTATTTT.

The V call is TRBV21-1, the J call TRBJ2-7; TRBD2 is the table's D call and was not checked against the DNA. TRBV21-1 is a pseudogene segment. CDR3 length equals 15 residues. The CDR3 loop is CASSKASGEVGEQYV. CDR3 in DNA: TGTGCCAGCAGCAAAGCTAGCGGGGAGGTTGGCGAGCAGTACGTC.

This clone was picked up a small number of times. The V call is TRBV7-9, the J call TRBJ1-2, with 9 bases aligning to TRBD1. CDR1 is SEHNR, CDR2 FQNEAQ, per germline (reference sequence). This CDR3 region has 14 residues. Losses at the gene ends were 1 base for V and 7 bases for J; bases not matched to a gene: 4. The CDR3 nucleotides read TGTGCCAGCAGCTTAGTCACAGGGGGCTTTGGCTACACCTTC. This gives the protein CASSLVTGGFGYTF.

This clone was counted many times. The V and J genes are TRBV2 and TRBJ2-1, with 10 bases matching TRBD2. Germline CDR1 and CDR2: SNHLY and FYNNEI. The V gene end was trimmed by 8 bases and the J gene end by 8 bases; junction bases not matched to a gene: 6. The CDR3 runs 13 residues. This CDR3 is CASWSGGDYEQFF. CDR3 DNA: TGTGCCAGCTGGAGCGGGGGGGACTATGAGCAGTTCTTC.

This clone was seen a handful of times. The gene calls are TRBV6-4 and TRBJ1-3, with D hard to call. Deletions cut 0 bases from V and 0 bases from J, with 9 bases between. The CDR3 is 16 residues long. The germline V gene has CDR1 MRHNA and CDR2 SNTAGT. The CDR3 sequence: CASSDSKATSGNTIYF. The DNA for the CDR3 is TGTGCCAGCAGTGACTCGAAGGCGACCTCTGGAAACACCATATATTTT.

The gene calls are TRBV7-2 and TRBJ2-7; D is unresolved. This CDR3 has 13 amino acids. With 4 bases removed from V and 7 bases from J, the gap between germline ends came to 14 bases. Germline V gene data show CDR1 as SGHTA and CDR2 as FQGNSA. Here the CDR3 reads CASSSLSRWEQYF. The CDR3 coding sequence is TGTGCCAGCAGCTCCCTAAGCCGCTGGGAGCAGTACTTC.

The chain joins TRBV10-3 to TRBJ1-3; maybe TRBD1 (5 bases). Looked up from germline, CDR1 is ENHRY and CDR2 is SYGVKD. V lost 8 bases and J lost 2, with 13 bases in between. The CDR3 spans 14 residues. The chain's CDR3 is CAISSGGTGNTIYF. In DNA, the CDR3 is TGTGCCATCTCTTCGGGGGGGACTGGAAACACCATATATTTT.

This clone turned up a few times. The rearrangement links TRBV19 to TRBJ1-5, with D unresolved. Germline V gene lookup returns CDR1 LNHDA and CDR2 SQIVND (reference sequence). Deletions cut 5 bases from V and 5 bases from J, with 7 bases between. This CDR3 is built from 12 residues. The CDR3 sequence is CASSPRDQPQHF. The CDR3 DNA is TGTGCCAGTAGTCCCCGGGATCAGCCCCAGCATTTT.

In its sample, this clone was seen a few times. The V call is TRBV9, the J call TRBJ1-3, with unresolved D. Deletions cut 4 bases from V and 0 bases from J, with 11 bases between. This CDR3 spans 15 amino acids. Looked up from germline, CDR1 is SGDLS and CDR2 is YYNGEE. The CDR3 bases are TGTGCCAGCAGCTTAACCACTTACTCTGGAAACACCATATATTTT. Protein sequence: CASSLTTYSGNTIYF.